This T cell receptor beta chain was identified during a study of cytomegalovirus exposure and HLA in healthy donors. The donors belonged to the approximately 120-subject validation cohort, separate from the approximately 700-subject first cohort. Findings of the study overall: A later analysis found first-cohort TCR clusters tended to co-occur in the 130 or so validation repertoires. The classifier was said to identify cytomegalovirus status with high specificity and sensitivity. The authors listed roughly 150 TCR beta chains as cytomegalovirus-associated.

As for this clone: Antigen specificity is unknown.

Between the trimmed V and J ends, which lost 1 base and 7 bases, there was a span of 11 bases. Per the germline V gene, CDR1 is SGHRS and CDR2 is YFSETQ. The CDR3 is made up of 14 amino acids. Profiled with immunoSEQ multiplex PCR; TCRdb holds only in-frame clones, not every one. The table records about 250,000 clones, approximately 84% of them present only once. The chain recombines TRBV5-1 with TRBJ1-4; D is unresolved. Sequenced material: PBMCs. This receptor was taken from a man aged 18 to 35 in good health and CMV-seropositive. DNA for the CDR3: TGCGCCAGCAGCTTGAATATCGGCAGTGAAAAACTGTTTTTT. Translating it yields CASSLNIGSEKLFF.